The TCR beta chain described here comes from a study of radiotherapy plus CTLA-4 blockade in lung cancer (dated by TCRdb to between 2017 and 2018). A note on the overall study: Among enrolled patients, about 17% had an objective response and approximately 30% reached disease control. The research as a whole found: After treatment with radiotherapy and ipilimumab, TCR clones that originated in tumors expanded in peripheral blood. Increased serum interferon-beta after radiation, together with early dynamic changes in blood T cell clones, were reported to be the strongest predictors of response.

Notes on this clone: Its antigen has not been determined. Per-base qualities were not stored, and no clone one base away is much larger.

The study tested focal radiation therapy combined with CTLA-4 blockade (ipilimumab) in patients with chemo-refractory metastatic non-small-cell lung cancer. The germline V gene yields SGDLS for CDR1 and YYNGEE for CDR2. From its cysteine to its phenylalanine, the CDR3 spans 15 amino acids. Only the CDR3 DNA stays, 45 bases, in frame from base 1. The germline ends are 13 bases apart after V is trimmed by 4 bases and J by 2 bases. The method behind the library was the immunoSEQ multiplex PCR assay. Entries here come from immuneACCESS through TCRdb and include only in-frame sequences with V and J called. Some clones fail to appear in such tables; in the studies checked, an unresolved V gene covers under half of the shortfall, and the cause of the remainder is unknown. The sample table holds about 62,000 clones, of which roughly 80% were seen once. 4% to 5.5% of the sample goes to the ten largest clones.

Source: peripheral blood, taken from a patient treated with radiotherapy plus ipilimumab. The rearrangement joined TRBV9 to TRBJ2-1, with the D call perhaps TRBD1 or TRBD2, as 5 bases match in each case. The receptor was isolated from a human donor with non-small cell lung cancer who had a complete response to radiotherapy plus ipilimumab. The CDR3 corresponds to CASSKIPGPYNEQFF. The nucleotides are TGTGCCAGCAGCAAAATCCCGGGGCCCTACAATGAGCAGTTCTTC.